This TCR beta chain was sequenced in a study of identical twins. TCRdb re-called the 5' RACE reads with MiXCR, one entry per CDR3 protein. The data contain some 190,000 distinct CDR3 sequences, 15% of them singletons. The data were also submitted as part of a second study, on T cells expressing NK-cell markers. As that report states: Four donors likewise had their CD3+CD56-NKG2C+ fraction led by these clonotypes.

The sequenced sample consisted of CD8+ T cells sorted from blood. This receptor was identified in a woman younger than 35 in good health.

The CDR3 bases are TGTGCCAGCAGCTTAGCGGGAGCGACCTACAATGAGCAGTTCTTC. It is translated as CASSLAGATYNEQFF. The chain employs TRBV11-3 and TRBJ2-1, with a tentative D call TRBD2 (6 bases). The ends were cut back, 1 base at V and 2 bases at J, with 9 bases in the middle. CDR3 length: 15 amino acids. Germline CDR1 SGHNT, CDR2 YENEEA.